The sequence of this T cell receptor beta chain was determined in a study of T cell changes during pregnancy in multiple sclerosis. Method: immunoSEQ multiplex PCR; TCRdb's copy keeps in-frame clones and lacks some. This table holds over 90,000 clones, about nine tenths found once. Germline trimming cut 3 bases from V and 7 bases from J; bases unmatched to any gene: 11. Germline V CDR1 and CDR2: SEHNR, FQNEAQ (reference sequence). This CDR3 is 15 amino acids long. This chain connects TRBV7-9 to TRBJ2-7; 8 positions agree with TRBD1. The sequence derives from a female donor in good health, enrolled as a control in a pregnancy study. The sample was peripheral blood, taken in the second trimester of pregnancy. The CDR3 DNA follows: TGTGCCAGCAGCTTTCGGACAGGGAGTATAAAAGAGCAGTACTTC. Residues: CASSFRTGSIKEQYF.